These 21 T cell receptor beta chains came from one sample sequenced in a study of T cells in localized non-small cell lung cancer. Clones were read by immunoSEQ multiplex PCR, and TCRdb kept only the in-frame ones, dropping some. The table shows approximately 1,800 clones, with around a third occurring only once. The sequencing used normal lung tissue next to the tumor, collected before any cancer treatment. Source of these receptors: a male donor older than 55 with stage III squamous cell lung carcinoma.

This clone was counted a few times. Additional DNA sequences in this sample encode the identical CDR3. The chain employs TRBV30 and TRBJ2-1, with 14 positions matching TRBD2. With V trimmed by 5 bases and J by 2 bases, 2 bases remained unmatched. Germline V gene lookup returns CDR1 GTSNPN and CDR2 SVGIG (reference sequence). This CDR3 is 15 amino acids long. The CDR3 coding sequence is TGTGCCTGGTCGACTAGCGGGGGGGCCTACAATGAGCAGTTCTTC. Translation: CAWSTSGGAYNEQFF. The variable domain in full, with the rest retrieved from reference TRBV30 and TRBJ2-1, is SQTIHQWPATLVQPVGSPLSLECTVEGTSNPNLYWYRQAAGRGLQLLFYSVGIGQISSEVPQNLSASRPQDRQFILSSKKLLLSDSGFYLCAWSTSGGAYNEQFFGPGTRLTVL.

This clone was seen a few times. The chain employs TRBV9 and TRBJ1-2; D not resolved. Trimming cost V 3 bases and J 0 bases, with 12 bases left between them. The CDR3 runs to 15 residues. Germline V CDR1 and CDR2: SGDLS, YYNGEE. CDR3: CASSDRLPSNYGYTF. The DNA of the CDR3 is TGTGCCAGCAGCGATCGGCTACCTTCTAACTATGGCTACACCTTC.

The chain employs TRBV28 and TRBJ1-2; D not certain. The CDR3 covers 14 residues. The germline gives CDR1 MDHEN, CDR2 SYDVKM. The V end lost 10 bases, the J end lost 0 bases, and 15 bases lay between the germline ends. CDR3 sequence: CATTARSPNYGYTF. Written as DNA, the CDR3 is TGTGCCACCACAGCCCGCAGCCCTAACTATGGCTACACCTTC.

J is TRBJ2-1 and V is TRBV18; no reliable D call. V shed 4 bases and J shed 4 bases, with 14 bases lying between them. Germline values: CDR1 KGHSH, CDR2 LQKENI. CDR3 size: 15 residues. The chain's CDR3 is CASSQTDSVYNEQFF. The CDR3 region has the DNA TGTGCCAGCTCACAAACAGACTCAGTTTACAATGAGCAGTTCTTC.

This sequence joins TRBV5-1 and TRBJ2-3, with D possibly matching TRBD2 (6 bases). Deletions cut 0 bases from V and 3 bases from J, with 11 bases between. Germline CDR1 and CDR2: SGHRS and YFSETQ. The CDR3 is 15 amino acids. CDR3 coding DNA: TGCGCCAGCAGCTTGGAAGGTCGGGAGACAGATACGCAGTATTTT. This sequence encodes CASSLEGRETDTQYF.

The gene calls are TRBV29-1 and TRBJ2-5; D not certain. This CDR3 is 13 amino acids long. Germline lookup yields CDR1 SQVTM and CDR2 ANQGSEA. V was clipped by 2 bases and J by 2 bases, with 9 bases between them. The CDR3 region is CSVEQGRQETQYF. CDR3 coding DNA: TGCAGCGTTGAACAAGGCAGGCAAGAGACCCAGTACTTC. Full variable domain (rest looked up from reference TRBV29-1 and TRBJ2-5): SAVISQKPSRDICQRGTSLTIQCQVDSQVTMMFWYRQQPGQSLTLIATANQGSEATYESGFVIDKFPISRPNLTFSTLTVSNMSPEDSSIYLCSVEQGRQETQYFGPGTRLLVL.

This clone was recorded a few times. The chain links TRBV9 to TRBJ1-2; a possible D gene is TRBD1 (6 bases). V lost 4 bases and J 2 bases, leaving 21 bases between the germline ends. The germline V gene has CDR1 SGDLS and CDR2 YYNGEE. CDR3 size: 17 residues. The CDR3 region has the DNA TGTGCCAGCAGCTTAGATTTATTCGCTGACAGGAACTATGGCTACACCTTC. Encoded protein: CASSLDLFADRNYGYTF. Looking up the rest from reference TRBV9 and TRBJ1-2 gives the full variable domain: DSGVTQTPKHLITATGQRVTLRCSPRSGDLSVYWYQQSLDQGLQFLIQYYNGEERAKGNILERFSAQQFPDLHSELNLSSLELGDSALYFCASSLDLFADRNYGYTFGSGTRLTVV.

In its sample, this clone was seen a few times. This chain connects TRBV5-1 to TRBJ2-2; TRBD1 might be the D (5 bases). CDR1 SGHRS and CDR2 YFSETQ come from the germline V gene. This CDR3 comprises 15 residues. The V gene lost 4 bases and the J gene lost 1 base, with 11 bases spanning the gap. The CDR3 DNA reads TGCGCCAGCAGCCCAAACACAGGGAACACCGGGGAGCTGTTTTTT. Translation: CASSPNTGNTGELFF.

This clone was seen a handful of times. The chain employs TRBV12-1 and TRBJ1-5. TRBV12-1 is designated a pseudogene. This CDR3 has 13 amino acids. This CDR3 reads CASSFEGNQPQHF. Here the CDR3 DNA reads TGTGCCAGCAGCTTTGAGGGTAATCAGCCCCAGCATTTT.

The chain carries TRBV14 and TRBJ2-7; D unclear. CDR1 and CDR2 from the germline V gene are SGHDN and FVKESK. The CDR3 consists of 13 residues. V was shortened by 4 bases and J by 2 bases, with 9 bases between the two germline ends. The CDR3 sequence: CASSPINAYEQYF. The CDR3 DNA sequence: TGTGCCAGCAGCCCGATAAACGCCTACGAGCAGTACTTC. Supplemented by reference TRBV14 and TRBJ2-7, the full variable domain reads EAGVTQFPSHSVIEKGQTVTLRCDPISGHDNLYWYRRVMGKEIKFLLHFVKESKQDESGMPNNRFLAERTGGTYSTLKVQPAELEDSGVYFCASSPINAYEQYFGPGTRLTVT.

The genes are TRBV28 and TRBJ1-6; the match to TRBD1 covers 8 bases. From germline, CDR1 is MDHEN and CDR2 SYDVKM. The CDR3 is 14 amino acids. V was clipped by 7 bases and J by 5 bases; unmatched bases: 4. The CDR3 sequence: CASTLGQDNSPLHF. CDR3 in DNA: TGTGCCAGCACTCTGGGACAGGATAATTCACCCCTCCACTTT.

J is TRBJ2-5 and V is TRBV29-1, with 13 positions matching TRBD2. The CDR3 has 15 residues. Unmatched junction bases numbered 9, after V lost 7 bases and J lost 4 bases. Germline V gives CDR1 SQVTM, CDR2 ANQGSEA. CDR3 nucleotide sequence: TGCAGCGGGACTAGCGGGGGAGCCCTTCTAGAGACCCAGTACTTC. Amino acids: CSGTSGGALLETQYF.

The J gene is TRBJ1-1, the V gene TRBV19; no reliable D call. Germline CDR1 LNHDA, CDR2 SQIVND (reference sequence). Trimming removed 5 bases from V and 0 bases from J, with 10 bases in between. This CDR3 spans 14 amino acids. The CDR3 DNA is TGTGCCAGTAGTGTGGTCTCAATGAACACTGAAGCTTTCTTT. Its protein is CASSVVSMNTEAFF.

The chain carries TRBV15 and TRBJ1-1; D unresolved. Trimming cost V 1 base and J 2 bases, with 11 bases left between them. The CDR3 contains 15 residues. In germline, CDR1 is LNHNV, CDR2 YYDKDF (reference sequence). The CDR3, as DNA: TGTGCCACCAGCAGAGGAGGGAGTGGAAACACTGAAGCTTTCTTT. Translated, it gives CATSRGGSGNTEAFF.

This chain joins TRBV28 and TRBJ1-2, with D unclear. The germline V and J ends were trimmed by 6 bases and 3 bases, with 11 bases remaining between them. The germline CDR1 and CDR2 sequences are MDHEN and SYDVKM. The CDR3 consists of 13 residues. CDR3 in amino acids: CASSLGSYYGYTF. CDR3 bases: TGTGCCAGCAGCCTAGGTAGCTACTATGGCTACACCTTC.

This clone has more than one count but fewer than ten. The CDR3 DNA reads as TGTGCCAGCAGCCCAGGACACAGCACAGATACGCAGTATTTT. Residues: CASSPGHSTDTQYF. V usage is TRBV7-5 and J usage is TRBJ2-3; TRBD1, the D gene given by the table, was not confirmed from the DNA. TRBV7-5 is marked as a pseudogene. The CDR3 sequence is 14 residues long.

By frequency in the sample, this clone is large. V and J are TRBV11-3 and TRBJ1-3; 7 nucleotides match TRBD1. The CDR3 is made up of 17 amino acids. Germline CDR1 and CDR2: SGHNT and YENEEA. V shed 5 bases and J 3 bases; nucleotides not matched to a gene: 13. CDR3 coding DNA: TGTGCCAGCAGCCCCCGGCGGACCAGGGGGATTGGAAACACCATATATTTT. It encodes CASSPRRTRGIGNTIYF.

Only a few counts were recorded for this clone. This chain links TRBV23-1 with TRBJ2-2, with D hard to call. TRBV23-1 is assigned to the ORF class and has an uncertain function. Trimming removed 6 bases from V and 7 bases from J, with 15 bases in between. This CDR3 is 14 amino acids long. In DNA, the CDR3 is TGCGCCAGCAGCCAAGATTGGATCGTCGGGGAGCTGTTTTTT. Translated, it gives CASSQDWIVGELFF.

The chain uses TRBV25-1 and TRBJ1-4; D possibly corresponds to TRBD1 (6 bases). CDR1 is MGHDK, CDR2 SYGVNS, per germline. Trimming removed 8 bases at V and 3 bases at J, with 16 bases between. This CDR3 is 15 amino acids long. CDR3 sequence (DNA): TGTGCCAGCTCAACAGGGCGATGGTCTAATGAAAAACTGTTTTTT. Its protein product is CASSTGRWSNEKLFF.

For the CDR3, the DNA is TGTGCCAGCCGGAAGGGGGGGTTGGATCAGCCCCAGCATTTT. Translated, it gives CASRKGGLDQPQHF. The chain employs TRBV10-3 and TRBJ1-5; the D gene is possibly TRBD1 (6 bases). This CDR3 is built from 14 residues. Germline CDR1 ENHRY, CDR2 SYGVKD. Trimming left V 10 bases short and J 5 bases short, with 18 bases between.

The chain links TRBV29-1 to TRBJ1-1; a possible D gene is TRBD1 (5 bases). V dropped 7 bases and J dropped 1 base, with 10 bases sitting between them. Per the germline V gene, CDR1 is SQVTM and CDR2 is ANQGSEA. This CDR3 region has 12 residues. The CDR3 protein is CSARQTNTEAFF. CDR3 DNA: TGCAGCGCGAGACAGACGAACACTGAAGCTTTCTTT.